This is a list of T cell receptor beta chains from one sample in a study of CD8+ T cells in alopecia areata. Produced via immunoSEQ multiplex PCR; TCRdb's table is partial and in-frame only. The repertoire has 95,000 to 120,000 clones, 50% to 60% of them found once; the top ten carry roughly 25%. The source material was NKG2D-low CD8+ T cells sorted from blood. The receptor set was obtained from a human donor with alopecia areata. The CDR3 runs from the conserved cysteine through the conserved F or W. Fields, in order: D gene, clone size, J gene, V gene, CDR3 protein, CDR3 DNA. The D gene is left open where the match is weak. Expanded clones are given a class, and other clones once, few, many or no size at all.

-	-	TRBJ2-7	TRBV5-6	CASRLGFGVDEQYF	TGTGCCAGCAGGCTTGGGTTCGGTGTCGACGAGCAGTACTTC
TRBD1	-	TRBJ2-7	TRBV7-9	CASSPGTGEVYEQYF	TGTGCCAGCAGTCCCGGGACAGGGGAGGTCTACGAGCAGTACTTC
TRBD2	few	TRBJ2-1	TRBV5-4	CASSLEREGQIGQFF	TGTGCCAGCAGCCTGGAGCGGGAGGGCCAGATCGGGCAGTTCTTC
-	-	TRBJ2-5	TRBV27	CASRPPAGRGEETQYF	TGTGCCAGCAGACCCCCGGCAGGGCGAGGGGAAGAGACCCAGTACTTC
-	-	TRBJ1-2	TRBV2	CASFVRVYGYTF	TGTGCCAGCTTCGTTAGGGTCTATGGCTACACCTTC
-	-	TRBJ2-7	TRBV29-1	CSVAGAYEQYF	TGCAGCGTTGCAGGAGCGTACGAGCAGTACTTC
TRBD2	-	TRBJ2-3	TRBV10-3	CAILSGRTDTQYF	TGTGCCATCTTATCCGGGAGGACAGATACGCAGTATTTT
-	few	TRBJ1-1	TRBV10-2	CASSIGQLNTEAFF	TGCGCCAGCAGTATTGGGCAGCTGAACACTGAAGCTTTCTTT
TRBD2	-	TRBJ2-7	TRBV4-1	CASSQALAGGVQYF	TGCGCCAGCAGCCAAGCGTTAGCGGGAGGCGTCCAGTACTTC
-	-	TRBJ2-1	TRBV14	CASSQGSANEQFF	TGTGCCAGCAGCCAAGGGTCTGCGAATGAGCAGTTCTTC
-	-	TRBJ2-1	TRBV27	CASRRSHNEQFF	TGTGCCAGCAGAAGATCCCACAATGAGCAGTTCTTC
TRBD2	-	TRBJ2-3	TRBV5-1	CASSLELAGYADTQYF	TGCGCCAGCAGCTTGGAGCTAGCGGGATATGCAGATACGCAGTATTTT
TRBD2	-	TRBJ2-7	TRBV9	CASSNSGTSSTYEQYF	TGTGCCAGCAGCAACTCCGGGACTAGCTCGACCTACGAGCAGTACTTC
TRBD1	-	TRBJ2-7	TRBV6-6	CATSGTEYYEQYF	TGTGCCACTTCCGGGACAGAATACTACGAGCAGTACTTC
-	-	TRBJ2-3	TRBV29-1	CSVDGPLEGPSPDTQYF	TGCAGCGTTGATGGTCCCCTTGAGGGTCCCTCTCCAGATACGCAGTATTTT
TRBD2	-	TRBJ2-1	TRBV9	CASSAPAGNEQFF	TGTGCCAGCAGCGCCCCAGCGGGAAATGAGCAGTTCTTC
-	-	TRBJ2-3	TRBV5-1	CASSPRGGLIDTQYF	TGCGCCAGCAGCCCTAGGGGGGGCCTGATAGATACGCAGTATTTT
-	-	TRBJ2-1	TRBV2	CASSDSSLLYNEQFF	TGTGCCAGCAGTGATTCTAGCCTACTCTACAATGAGCAGTTCTTC
-	-	TRBJ2-1	TRBV20-1	CSASEGREQFF	TGCAGTGCTAGTGAAGGTCGGGAGCAGTTCTTC
-	-	TRBJ2-2	TRBV28	CATGGETNTGELFF	TGTGCCACCGGCGGGGAAACGAACACCGGGGAGCTGTTTTTT
-	-	TRBJ2-1	TRBV9	CASSVEGSLSYNEQFF	TGTGCCAGCAGCGTAGAGGGGAGCCTCTCCTACAATGAGCAGTTCTTC
TRBD2	few	TRBJ2-3	TRBV9	CASSDVSSGSPDTQYF	TGTGCCAGCAGCGACGTGTCTAGCGGTTCTCCAGATACGCAGTATTTT
TRBD1	-	TRBJ2-2	TRBV5-1	CASSFTGGLTGELFF	TGCGCCAGCAGCTTTACAGGGGGCCTCACCGGGGAGCTGTTTTTT
-	-	TRBJ2-3	TRBV19	CASTPGSTTQYF	TGTGCCAGTACTCCGGGAAGCACTACGCAGTATTTT
TRBD2	-	TRBJ2-3	TRBV27	CASMLAGVGDTQYF	TGTGCCAGCATGTTAGCGGGAGTTGGAGATACGCAGTATTTT
-	few	TRBJ2-2	TRBV9	CASSPETVGGELFF	TGTGCCAGCAGCCCTGAGACCGTCGGCGGGGAGCTGTTTTTT